The sequence of this T cell receptor (beta chain) was determined in a study of blood T cells in healthy people across ages. A note on this clonotype: One end of the junction varies from germline; a read error may be responsible.

A sample-barcoded 5' primer and a J-beta primer mix were used in a second PCR of roughly 7 to 11 cycles. TCRdb called the 5' RACE reads again in MiXCR, with one record for every CDR3 protein. The repertoire holds 600,000 or so distinct CDR3 sequences, roughly 21% seen once, with more than 3% in the top ten. From germline, CDR1 is MNHEY and CDR2 SVGAGI. The CDR3 covers 13 residues. This receptor was taken from an older man in good health. This chain joins TRBV6-5 and TRBJ1-5; D gene unclear. Material: blood. CDR3 sequence: CASSPHSNQPQHF. As DNA, the CDR3 is TGTGCCAGCAGCCCGCATAGCAATCAGCCCCAGCATTTC.